A selection of T cell receptor beta chains follows, all from one sample in a study of T cell responses to AZD1222 COVID-19 vaccine. The assay was immunoSEQ multiplex PCR, and TCRdb's table has in-frame clones only and misses some. Found here are 150,000 to 180,000 clones, about 92% of them singletons; the top ten hold under 20%. This sample comprised peripheral blood, obtained on day 0 of AZD1222 vaccination. Receptors were obtained from an adult in good health. Each CDR3 is given with its conserved first and last residue. D genes are given only for firm matches. Clone size is given for some rows only: seen once, a few or many times, or a class if the clone is expanded.

j_call: TRBJ1-5; v_call: TRBV10-3; d_call: TRBD1; clone_size: NA; cdr3_aa: CAISGRTGDQPQHF; cdr3_nt: TGTGCCATCAGTGGCCGGACAGGAGATCAGCCCCAGCATTTT
j_call: TRBJ2-3; v_call: TRBV12-1; d_call: NA; clone_size: once; cdr3_aa: CASSFPRATDTQYF; cdr3_nt: TGTGCCAGCAGCTTTCCTCGCGCTACAGATACGCAGTATTTT
j_call: TRBJ1-4; v_call: TRBV6-5; d_call: NA; clone_size: NA; cdr3_aa: CASSYEGVREKLFF; cdr3_nt: TGTGCCAGCAGTTACGAAGGGGTACGGGAAAAACTGTTTTTT
j_call: TRBJ2-7; v_call: TRBV2; d_call: TRBD1; clone_size: NA; cdr3_aa: CASSRQGISYEQYF; cdr3_nt: TGTGCCAGCAGCCGACAGGGGATAAGCTACGAGCAGTACTTC
j_call: TRBJ2-2; v_call: TRBV5-1; d_call: NA; clone_size: NA; cdr3_aa: CASSFIAGSTGELFF; cdr3_nt: TGCGCCAGCAGCTTCATCGCAGGGTCCACCGGGGAGCTGTTTTTT
j_call: TRBJ1-4; v_call: TRBV6-1; d_call: NA; clone_size: once; cdr3_aa: CASSEQTLNEKLFF; cdr3_nt: TGTGCCAGTAGTGAGCAGACCCTGAATGAAAAACTGTTTTTT
j_call: TRBJ1-1; v_call: TRBV29-1; d_call: NA; clone_size: NA; cdr3_aa: CSVYGGRRGAFF; cdr3_nt: TGCAGCGTTTACGGGGGAAGGAGGGGAGCTTTCTTT
j_call: TRBJ1-5; v_call: TRBV10-3; d_call: TRBD1; clone_size: once; cdr3_aa: CAISAGTGSNQPQHF; cdr3_nt: TGTGCCATCAGCGCCGGGACAGGTTCTAATCAGCCCCAGCATTTT
j_call: TRBJ2-3; v_call: TRBV19; d_call: TRBD2; clone_size: NA; cdr3_aa: CASSTSGRADTQYF; cdr3_nt: TGTGCCAGTTCTACTAGCGGGAGAGCAGATACGCAGTATTTT
j_call: TRBJ2-3; v_call: TRBV10-3; d_call: NA; clone_size: NA; cdr3_aa: CAISARAGTDTQYF; cdr3_nt: TGTGCCATCAGTGCTCGGGCTGGCACAGATACGCAGTATTTT
j_call: TRBJ2-2; v_call: TRBV5-4; d_call: TRBD2; clone_size: NA; cdr3_aa: CASSLASLAGTGELFF; cdr3_nt: TGTGCCAGCAGCTTAGCTAGTCTAGCGGGCACCGGGGAGCTGTTTTTT
j_call: TRBJ1-6; v_call: TRBV27; d_call: NA; clone_size: NA; cdr3_aa: CASSSRRLNSPLHF; cdr3_nt: TGTGCCAGCAGCTCCCGACGGCTCAATTCACCCCTCCACTTT
j_call: TRBJ1-6; v_call: TRBV19; d_call: NA; clone_size: NA; cdr3_aa: CASSIEGYNSPLHF; cdr3_nt: TGTGCCAGTAGTATAGAGGGCTATAATTCACCCCTCCACTTT
j_call: TRBJ2-1; v_call: TRBV15; d_call: NA; clone_size: NA; cdr3_aa: CATSRDITKPYLEQFF; cdr3_nt: TGTGCCACCAGCAGAGATATCACTAAACCTTACTTGGAGCAGTTCTTC
j_call: TRBJ2-7; v_call: TRBV20-1; d_call: NA; clone_size: NA; cdr3_aa: CSARDAHEQYF; cdr3_nt: TGCAGTGCTAGGGATGCACACGAGCAGTACTTC
j_call: TRBJ1-2; v_call: TRBV5-1; d_call: TRBD1; clone_size: NA; cdr3_aa: CASSLGQGSHGYTF; cdr3_nt: TGCGCCAGCAGCTTGGGACAGGGTTCTCATGGCTACACCTTC
j_call: TRBJ1-2; v_call: TRBV30; d_call: NA; clone_size: once; cdr3_aa: CAWSVHPPNYGYTF; cdr3_nt: TGTGCCTGGAGTGTACACCCGCCTAACTATGGCTACACCTTC
j_call: TRBJ1-5; v_call: TRBV27; d_call: NA; clone_size: once; cdr3_aa: CASSETGTNTHSNQPQHF; cdr3_nt: TGTGCCAGCAGTGAGACCGGGACAAACACCCATAGCAATCAGCCCCAGCATTTT
j_call: TRBJ2-5; v_call: TRBV18; d_call: NA; clone_size: NA; cdr3_aa: CASSSQPGGRYQETQYF; cdr3_nt: TGTGCCAGCTCATCCCAGCCTGGTGGGCGGTACCAAGAGACCCAGTACTTC
j_call: TRBJ2-7; v_call: TRBV28; d_call: NA; clone_size: many; cdr3_aa: CASSFSYYEQYF; cdr3_nt: TGTGCCAGCAGTTTTTCCTACTACGAGCAGTACTTC
j_call: TRBJ2-5; v_call: TRBV7-2; d_call: NA; clone_size: once; cdr3_aa: CASGPSIEETQYF; cdr3_nt: TGTGCCAGCGGGCCTAGCATTGAAGAGACCCAGTACTTC
j_call: TRBJ2-1; v_call: TRBV19; d_call: NA; clone_size: NA; cdr3_aa: CASSILASVGNEQFF; cdr3_nt: TGTGCCAGTAGTATTTTGGCTAGCGTAGGCAATGAGCAGTTCTTC
j_call: TRBJ1-1; v_call: TRBV6-5; d_call: NA; clone_size: NA; cdr3_aa: CASSQAWGATEAFF; cdr3_nt: TGTGCCAGCAGCCAGGCCTGGGGGGCCACTGAAGCTTTCTTT
j_call: TRBJ2-5; v_call: TRBV3-1/TRBV3-2; d_call: NA; clone_size: NA; cdr3_aa: CASSQEPEGGAPGQETQYF; cdr3_nt: TGTGCCAGCAGCCAAGAACCAGAGGGGGGGGCTCCGGGCCAAGAGACCCAGTACTTC
j_call: TRBJ1-4; v_call: TRBV4-3; d_call: NA; clone_size: NA; cdr3_aa: CASSQDEGQDEKLFF; cdr3_nt: TGCGCCAGCAGCCAAGATGAGGGGCAGGATGAAAAACTGTTTTTT
j_call: TRBJ2-2; v_call: TRBV21-1; d_call: NA; clone_size: NA; cdr3_aa: CASSKRGGWIGELFF; cdr3_nt: TGTGCCAGCAGCAAACGCGGGGGCTGGATCGGGGAGCTGTTTTTT
j_call: TRBJ2-7; v_call: TRBV27; d_call: NA; clone_size: NA; cdr3_aa: CASSTDWESYEQYF; cdr3_nt: TGTGCCAGCAGTACAGACTGGGAGTCCTACGAGCAGTACTTC
j_call: TRBJ1-2; v_call: TRBV5-6; d_call: TRBD1; clone_size: NA; cdr3_aa: CASSLTGTETSNYGYTF; cdr3_nt: TGTGCCAGCAGCTTGACCGGGACAGAGACCTCTAACTATGGCTACACCTTC
j_call: TRBJ1-6; v_call: TRBV9; d_call: NA; clone_size: NA; cdr3_aa: CASSVGQYSPLHF; cdr3_nt: TGTGCCAGCAGCGTAGGCCAGTACTCACCCCTCCACTTT
j_call: TRBJ2-3; v_call: TRBV19; d_call: NA; clone_size: few; cdr3_aa: CASSIVVGFGTQYF; cdr3_nt: TGTGCCAGTAGTATAGTAGTAGGCTTCGGTACGCAGTATTTT
j_call: TRBJ1-5; v_call: TRBV7-2; d_call: NA; clone_size: NA; cdr3_aa: CASSLVSGGGQPQHF; cdr3_nt: TGTGCCAGCAGCTTAGTGAGTGGGGGAGGACAGCCCCAGCATTTT
j_call: TRBJ2-7; v_call: TRBV28; d_call: NA; clone_size: once; cdr3_aa: CASTPRGGFYEQYF; cdr3_nt: TGTGCCAGCACCCCCAGGGGGGGATTCTACGAGCAGTACTTC
j_call: TRBJ2-5; v_call: TRBV4-3; d_call: NA; clone_size: NA; cdr3_aa: CASSESSIGLGGETQYF; cdr3_nt: TGCGCCAGCAGCGAAAGTAGTATAGGCCTGGGGGGAGAGACCCAGTACTTC
j_call: TRBJ1-1; v_call: TRBV7-3; d_call: NA; clone_size: NA; cdr3_aa: CASSLLRVNRYTEAFF; cdr3_nt: TGTGCCAGCAGCTTGCTAAGGGTAAATCGGTATACTGAAGCTTTCTTT
j_call: TRBJ2-2; v_call: TRBV2; d_call: NA; clone_size: NA; cdr3_aa: CASKAGRQSSTGELFF; cdr3_nt: TGTGCCAGCAAGGCAGGAAGACAAAGTAGCACCGGGGAGCTGTTTTTT
j_call: TRBJ2-1; v_call: TRBV19; d_call: NA; clone_size: NA; cdr3_aa: CASKLVNEQFF; cdr3_nt: TGTGCCAGCAAACTCGTCAATGAGCAGTTCTTC
j_call: TRBJ2-3; v_call: TRBV15; d_call: NA; clone_size: NA; cdr3_aa: CATSSVDRNTQYF; cdr3_nt: TGTGCCACCAGCAGTGTAGACAGAAATACGCAGTATTTT
j_call: TRBJ2-7; v_call: TRBV13; d_call: NA; clone_size: NA; cdr3_aa: CASSSQAREQYF; cdr3_nt: TGTGCCAGCAGCTCACAGGCCAGGGAGCAGTACTTC
j_call: TRBJ2-3; v_call: TRBV5-6; d_call: TRBD2; clone_size: NA; cdr3_aa: CASSLESGGGTDTQYF; cdr3_nt: TGTGCCAGCAGCTTGGAGAGCGGGGGGGGCACAGATACGCAGTATTTT
j_call: TRBJ1-1; v_call: TRBV4-2; d_call: NA; clone_size: NA; cdr3_aa: CASSQDGRSQSFF; cdr3_nt: TGTGCCAGCAGCCAAGACGGGCGGAGCCAGTCTTTCTTT
j_call: TRBJ2-7; v_call: TRBV11-2; d_call: NA; clone_size: few; cdr3_aa: CASSSTGGGEQYF; cdr3_nt: TGTGCCAGCAGCTCGACTGGAGGAGGCGAGCAGTACTTC
j_call: TRBJ2-7; v_call: TRBV7-2; d_call: TRBD2; clone_size: NA; cdr3_aa: CASSLAGTSGYFYEQYF; cdr3_nt: TGTGCCAGCAGCTTAGCGGGGACTAGCGGATACTTCTACGAGCAGTACTTC
j_call: TRBJ1-1; v_call: TRBV27; d_call: NA; clone_size: NA; cdr3_aa: CASSFYLGNTEAFF; cdr3_nt: TGTGCCAGCAGTTTTTACTTAGGGAACACTGAAGCTTTCTTT
j_call: TRBJ1-3; v_call: TRBV11-2; d_call: NA; clone_size: NA; cdr3_aa: CASSLDRSSGNTIYF; cdr3_nt: TGTGCCAGCAGCTTAGATAGATCCTCTGGAAACACCATATATTTT
j_call: TRBJ2-3; v_call: TRBV5-1; d_call: NA; clone_size: NA; cdr3_aa: CASSGGISDTQYF; cdr3_nt: TGCGCCAGCTCAGGGGGGATTTCAGATACGCAGTATTTT
j_call: TRBJ2-2; v_call: TRBV30; d_call: NA; clone_size: NA; cdr3_aa: CAWSVGGANTGELFF; cdr3_nt: TGTGCCTGGAGTGTAGGTGGGGCTAACACCGGGGAGCTGTTTTTT